The 30 T cell receptor beta chains listed next were all sequenced from one sample in a study of prognosis after radiotherapy for stage I lung cancer. Genomic DNA was the source, and TCR beta CDR3 was amplified from it by two-round multiplex PCR. Primers specific to each TRBV and TRBJ gene drove first-round PCR. TCRdb used MiXCR to reprocess the multiplex PCR reads, holding one entry per CDR3 protein. The data hold around 63,000 distinct CDR3 sequences, with 26% observed a single time. This specimen was PBMCs, taken before or after stereotactic body radiation therapy (not recorded which). The source is a donor at least 50 years old with non-small cell lung cancer.

This clonotype came up many times. V usage is TRBV6-9 and J usage is TRBJ2-1, with a tentative D call TRBD2 (6 bases). V dropped 3 bases and J dropped 1 base, with 10 bases sitting between them. Germline V lookup: CDR1 MNHGY, CDR2 SVAAGI. The CDR3 sequence is 15 residues long. CDR3 sequence: CASSYGGGSYNEQFF. DNA for the CDR3: TGTGCCAGCAGTTACGGGGGTGGGTCCTACAATGAGCAGTTCTTC.

As regards this clonotype: Given a much more abundant clone one base away, this may be a read error. The gene calls are TRBV12-5 and TRBJ1-1; no clear D. The CDR3 is made up of 12 amino acids. Germline V gene sequence: CDR1 LGHNT, CDR2 FRNRAP. The CDR3 protein is CAIGLGLGEAFF. The CDR3 DNA reads TGTGCTATTGGTTTAGGGCTCGGTGAAGCTTTCTTT.

In this sample, this clonotype turned up many times. V is TRBV11-2 and J is TRBJ1-6, with D unresolved. Trimming cost V 5 bases and J 7 bases, with 12 bases left between them. The CDR3 is 14 amino acids. The germline V gene encodes CDR1 SGHAT and CDR2 FQNNGV. The CDR3 is CASSPGRKNSPLHF. The CDR3 DNA follows: TGTGCCAGCAGCCCCGGACGGAAAAATTCACCCCTCCACTTT.

In this sample, this clonotype turned up many times. The J gene is TRBJ2-7, the V gene TRBV20-1; 12 bases are a match to TRBD2. This CDR3 comprises 16 residues. The ends lost 0 bases at V and 4 bases at J; junction bases unmatched: 7. The germline gives CDR1 DFQATT, CDR2 SNEGSKA (reference sequence). The CDR3 DNA follows: TGCAGTGCTAGAGATCTACTAGCGGGGGGAGAGTACGAGCAGTACTTC. This sequence encodes CSARDLLAGGEYEQYF.

This clonotype was observed many times. CDR3 protein: CSARDAGGPMANQPQHF. CDR3 nucleotide sequence: TGCAGTGCTAGAGATGCCGGAGGGCCTATGGCCAATCAGCCCCAGCATTTT. The chain is built from TRBV20-1 and TRBJ1-5; D gene unclear. Between the trimmed V and J ends, which lost 0 bases and 3 bases, there was a span of 18 bases. Germline loops: CDR1 DFQATT, CDR2 SNEGSKA (reference sequence). The CDR3 spans 17 residues.

Ten or more counts support this clonotype. The genes are TRBV5-1 and TRBJ2-3; D possibly corresponds to TRBD2 (6 bases). This CDR3 has 15 residues. Between the trimmed V and J ends, which lost 0 bases and 3 bases, there was a span of 11 bases. Per the germline V gene, CDR1 is SGHRS and CDR2 is YFSETQ. CDR3 coding DNA: TGCGCCAGCAGCTTGGAAGGGGACTCGACAGATACGCAGTATTTT. It yields the protein CASSLEGDSTDTQYF.

The sample holds many counts of this clonotype. The chain recombines TRBV20-1 with TRBJ1-1, with 8 bases lining up with TRBD1. V was clipped by 6 bases and J by 4 bases; unmatched bases: 7. Looked up from germline, CDR1 is DFQATT and CDR2 is SNEGSKA (reference sequence). CDR3 length equals 13 residues. The CDR3, as DNA: TGCAGTGCAGACCGACAGGGGAGCACTGAAGCTTTCTTT. Translating it yields CSADRQGSTEAFF.

In its sample, this clonotype was seen many times. J is TRBJ2-7 and V is TRBV6-1, with 12 bases matching TRBD1. CDR3 size: 14 residues. After removal of 6 bases from V and 6 bases from J, the junction contained 6 bases not matched to a gene. CDR1 is MNHNS and CDR2 is SASEGT in the germline V gene. For the CDR3, the DNA is TGTGCCAGCAGATCCGGGACAGGGGGCGTCGAGCAGTACTTC. This translates into CASRSGTGGVEQYF.

This clonotype was seen repeatedly, ten times or more. The genes are TRBV2 and TRBJ1-5, with 8 bases that match TRBD1. The CDR3 has 14 residues. Per germline, CDR1 SNHLY and CDR2 FYNNEI. J was trimmed by 7 bases and V by 6 bases; bases with no gene match: 8. CDR3 region: CASRVQGGRQPQHF. The DNA of the CDR3 is TGTGCCAGCAGGGTACAGGGGGGGCGGCAGCCCCAGCATTTT.

Concerning this clonotype: This may be a read error: a much more frequent sequence differs by one nucleotide. The V call is TRBV5-5, the J call TRBJ2-3; the D gene could be TRBD1 or TRBD2 (7 bases each). Germline V gives CDR1 SGHKS, CDR2 YYEKEE (reference sequence). V shed 2 bases and J shed 6 bases, with 16 bases lying between them. This CDR3 contains 15 residues. CDR3 amino acids: CASSFGGGGVDTQYF. CDR3 bases: TGTGCCAGCAGCTTTGGGGGAGGGGGCGTGGATACGCAGTATTTT. Full variable domain (remainder filled in from reference TRBV5-5 and TRBJ2-3): DAGVTQSPTHLIKTRGQQVTLRCSPISGHKSVSWYQQVLGQGPQFIFQYYEKEERGRGNFPDRFSARQFPNYSSELNVNALLLGDSALYLCASSFGGGGVDTQYFGPGTRLTVL.

This clonotype was counted a few times. A far larger clone is just one base off, so this is likely a read error. The gene calls are TRBV6-2 or TRBV6-3 and TRBJ1-5; D might be TRBD1 (5 bases). V was trimmed by 8 bases and J by 3 bases, leaving 14 bases between them. The V gene's germline CDR1 is MNHEY and CDR2 SVGEGT. CDR3 length equals 14 residues. The CDR3 spells CASGLSGPNQPQHF. The CDR3 coding sequence is TGTGCCAGCGGTCTTTCGGGGCCCAATCAGCCCCAGCATTTT.

The chain employs TRBV6-5 and TRBJ2-1; TRBD1 is a possible D gene (5 bases). Trimming shortened V by 5 bases and J by 5 bases, and 13 bases separated the two germline ends. This CDR3 has 14 amino acids. Germline loops: CDR1 MNHEY, CDR2 SVGAGI. Written as DNA, the CDR3 is TGTGCCAGCAGTGGGGCAGCGTGGGACAATGAGCAGTTCTTC. Residues: CASSGAAWDNEQFF.

The chain has TRBV5-1 and TRBJ2-2, with D possibly matching TRBD1 (6 bases). This CDR3 has 15 residues. The V gene lost 4 bases and the J gene lost 1 base, with 11 bases spanning the gap. The germline CDR1 and CDR2 sequences are SGHRS and YFSETQ. CDR3 amino acids: CASSTDRMNTGELFF. CDR3 bases: TGCGCCAGCAGCACCGACAGGATGAACACCGGGGAGCTGTTTTTT.

This clonotype was observed a few times. This sequence is one base from a far larger clone and is likely a read error. This rearrangement joins TRBV6-2 or TRBV6-3 to TRBJ1-5, with a possible D match to TRBD1 (5 bases). CDR1 is MNHEY and CDR2 is SVGEGT in the germline V gene. There are 16 residues in the CDR3. Between the trimmed V and J ends, which lost 5 bases and 0 bases, there was a span of 14 bases. The chain's CDR3 is CASSRDGAYSNQPQHF. In DNA form, the CDR3 reads TGTGCCAGCAGTCGGGACGGAGCGTATAGCAATCAGCCCCAGCATTTT.

This clonotype was observed at least ten times. V is TRBV7-9 and J is TRBJ2-5; tentatively, D is TRBD2 (5 bases). This CDR3 has 16 residues. V dropped 3 bases and J dropped 2 bases, with 16 bases sitting between them. The germline V gene has CDR1 SEHNR and CDR2 FQNEAQ (reference sequence). This CDR3 is CASSLAGGQAQETQYF. The CDR3 DNA reads TGTGCCAGCAGCTTGGCCGGCGGGCAGGCACAAGAGACCCAGTACTTC. The full variable domain, its missing parts supplied by reference TRBV7-9 and TRBJ2-5, is DTGVSQNPRHKITKRGQNVTFRCDPISEHNRLYWYRQTLGQGPEFLTYFQNEAQLEKSRLLSDRFSAERPKGSFSTLEIQRTEQGDSAMYLCASSLAGGQAQETQYFGPGTRLLVL.

Details on this clonotype: With only one base between it and a far larger clone, this is likely a read error. The rearrangement joins TRBV7-2 to TRBJ2-2, with 9 bases fitting TRBD1. CDR1 and CDR2 from the germline V gene are SGHTA and FQGNSA. The CDR3 has 14 amino acids. CDR3 loop: CSSSWDRVAGELFF. CDR3 DNA: TGTTCCAGCAGCTGGGACAGGGTGGCCGGGGAGCTGTTTTTT.

There are many counts of this clonotype. The genes are TRBV6-5 and TRBJ2-3; a weak D match, TRBD2 (7 bases). This CDR3 is 14 amino acids long. Germline V gene lookup returns CDR1 MNHEY and CDR2 SVGAGI. With 2 bases removed from V and 5 bases from J, the gap between germline ends came to 11 bases. The CDR3, as DNA: TGTGCCAGCAGTTACGGAGGGGGGGGAGATACGCAGTATTTT. Amino acid sequence: CASSYGGGGDTQYF.

In regard to this clonotype: Only one base separates this from a far larger clonotype, so it likely reflects a read error. The chain carries TRBV6-5 and TRBJ2-1, with TRBD2 as a possible D gene (5 bases). Per germline, CDR1 MNHEY and CDR2 SVGAGI. V lost 10 bases and J 5 bases, leaving 18 bases between the germline ends. The CDR3 totals 14 residues. CDR3 residues: CATRAGINNNEQFF. Written as DNA, the CDR3 is TGTGCCACCCGAGCCGGGATTAACAACAATGAGCAGTTCTTC.

At least ten counts were recorded for this clonotype. The CDR3 spells CSLRVNTDTQYF. The CDR3 bases are TGCAGCCTGCGGGTCAATACAGATACGCAGTATTTT. V usage is TRBV29-1 and J usage is TRBJ2-3; possibly TRBD2 for D (5 bases). Trimming took off 8 bases at V and 3 bases at J, with 12 bases between the two ends. The CDR3 loop spans 12 amino acids. The germline V gene encodes CDR1 SQVTM and CDR2 ANQGSEA.

Details on this clonotype: This may be a read error: a much more frequent sequence differs by one nucleotide. V usage is TRBV20-1 and J usage is TRBJ1-1; 9 nucleotides agree with TRBD1. CDR1 and CDR2 from the germline V gene are DFQATT and SNEGSKA (reference sequence). There are 17 residues in the CDR3. The ends lost 3 bases at V and 5 bases at J; junction bases unmatched: 16. CDR3 in DNA: TGCAGTGCTAGCGATAGACAGGGGGGTAACATCAAAACTGAAGCTTTCTTT. As protein: CSASDRQGGNIKTEAFF.

Comments on this clonotype: A much more abundant neighbour one base away suggests this may be a read error. The rearrangement links TRBV12-3 or TRBV12-4 to TRBJ1-5; D is undetermined. The CDR3 loop spans 13 amino acids. The CDR3 loop is CDSSPSRGEPQHF. As DNA, the CDR3 is TGTGACAGCAGCCCCTCCCGTGGCGAGCCCCAGCATTTT.

This clonotype was observed at least ten times. The chain's CDR3 is CASSSDPGTGSGYTF. The CDR3, as DNA: TGTGCCAGCAGCTCGGATCCCGGGACAGGGAGTGGCTACACCTTC. The rearrangement uses TRBV5-4 and TRBJ1-2, with TRBD1 identical over 9 bases. The germline V gene encodes CDR1 SGHNT and CDR2 YYREEE (reference sequence). The trim removed 3 bases at V and 7 bases at J, leaving 10 bases unmatched. This CDR3 is 15 amino acids long.

This clonotype was recorded at least ten times. The V and J genes are TRBV6-5 and TRBJ2-3; D is unresolved. The germline V gene has CDR1 MNHEY and CDR2 SVGAGI. V lost 4 bases and J lost 2, with 13 bases in between. There are 15 residues in the CDR3. CDR3 sequence reads: CASSSRTDITDTQYF. The CDR3 region has the DNA TGTGCCAGCAGTTCCCGGACGGATATCACAGATACGCAGTATTTT.

This clonotype occurred many times. The CDR3 is CATSDLTSGGQETQYF. In nucleotides, the CDR3 is TGTGCCACCAGTGACCTGACTAGCGGGGGACAAGAGACCCAGTACTTC. The chain recombines TRBV24-1 with TRBJ2-5; 12 bases match TRBD2. Germline trimming cut 4 bases from V and 2 bases from J; bases unmatched to any gene: 4. This CDR3 has 16 amino acids. Germline V gene lookup returns CDR1 KGHDR and CDR2 SFDVKD.

The sample holds many counts of this clonotype. The rearrangement links TRBV11-3 to TRBJ2-1; D assignment may be TRBD1 or TRBD2 (6 bases each). Germline V CDR1 and CDR2: SGHNT, YENEEA. The CDR3 loop spans 15 amino acids. The V end was cut by 1 base, the J end by 2 bases, with 9 bases between. The DNA for the CDR3 is TGTGCCAGCAGCTTAGTCGGGGGCACCTACAATGAGCAGTTCTTC. Protein product: CASSLVGGTYNEQFF. Supplemented by reference TRBV11-3 and TRBJ2-1, the full variable domain reads EAGVVQSPRYKIIEKKQPVAFWCNPISGHNTLYWYLQNLGQGPELLIRYENEEAVDDSQLPKDRFSAERLKGVDSTLKIQPAELGDSAVYLCASSLVGGTYNEQFFGPGTRLTVL.

This clonotype has a count of ten or more. This chain connects TRBV10-3 to TRBJ2-3; D gene unclear. Trimming cost V 10 bases and J 2 bases, with 7 bases left between them. The CDR3 runs to 11 residues. CDR1 and CDR2 from the germline V gene are ENHRY and SYGVKD. The CDR3 DNA follows: TGTGCCACCCGCGCCACAGATACGCAGTATTTT. This codes for CATRATDTQYF.

Comment on this clonotype: Compared with germline, one end of the junction differs, possibly owing to a read error. The chain links TRBV7-2 to TRBJ2-2, with D perhaps TRBD2 (6 bases). CDR1 and CDR2 (germline): SGHTA, FQGNSA. This CDR3 is built from 15 residues. The CDR3 DNA reads TGTGCCAGCAGCTTAGCGGGGGGTGACACAGGGGAGCTGTTTTTT. Translating it yields CASSLAGGDTGELFF.

This clonotype was observed at least ten times. This chain connects TRBV9 to TRBJ2-2; D call uncertain. CDR3 length: 13 amino acids. V was pared by 0 bases and J by 5 bases, with 5 bases between. Looked up from germline, CDR1 is SGDLS and CDR2 is YYNGEE. CDR3 nucleotides: TGTGCCAGCAGCGTAGAGATAACCGGGGAGCTGTTTTTT. Its protein is CASSVEITGELFF.

This clonotype showed up many times. The chain employs TRBV3-1 and TRBJ1-2; no clear D gene. The CDR3 spans 12 residues. Trimming pared 3 bases from V and 5 bases from J, leaving 7 bases between. Germline V gene data show CDR1 as LGHDT and CDR2 as YNNKEL (reference sequence). The chain's CDR3 is CASSHGEYGYTF. The CDR3 nucleotides are TGTGCCAGCAGCCACGGGGAGTATGGCTACACCTTC.

The chain uses TRBV6-4 and TRBJ2-3; D gene unclear. Germline V gives CDR1 MRHNA, CDR2 SNTAGT. Trimming cost V 2 bases and J 0 bases, with 12 bases left between them. CDR3 length equals 16 residues. DNA of the CDR3: TGTGCCAGCAGTGACAGGATGGGTGGAAGCACAGATACGCAGTATTTT. It encodes CASSDRMGGSTDTQYF.